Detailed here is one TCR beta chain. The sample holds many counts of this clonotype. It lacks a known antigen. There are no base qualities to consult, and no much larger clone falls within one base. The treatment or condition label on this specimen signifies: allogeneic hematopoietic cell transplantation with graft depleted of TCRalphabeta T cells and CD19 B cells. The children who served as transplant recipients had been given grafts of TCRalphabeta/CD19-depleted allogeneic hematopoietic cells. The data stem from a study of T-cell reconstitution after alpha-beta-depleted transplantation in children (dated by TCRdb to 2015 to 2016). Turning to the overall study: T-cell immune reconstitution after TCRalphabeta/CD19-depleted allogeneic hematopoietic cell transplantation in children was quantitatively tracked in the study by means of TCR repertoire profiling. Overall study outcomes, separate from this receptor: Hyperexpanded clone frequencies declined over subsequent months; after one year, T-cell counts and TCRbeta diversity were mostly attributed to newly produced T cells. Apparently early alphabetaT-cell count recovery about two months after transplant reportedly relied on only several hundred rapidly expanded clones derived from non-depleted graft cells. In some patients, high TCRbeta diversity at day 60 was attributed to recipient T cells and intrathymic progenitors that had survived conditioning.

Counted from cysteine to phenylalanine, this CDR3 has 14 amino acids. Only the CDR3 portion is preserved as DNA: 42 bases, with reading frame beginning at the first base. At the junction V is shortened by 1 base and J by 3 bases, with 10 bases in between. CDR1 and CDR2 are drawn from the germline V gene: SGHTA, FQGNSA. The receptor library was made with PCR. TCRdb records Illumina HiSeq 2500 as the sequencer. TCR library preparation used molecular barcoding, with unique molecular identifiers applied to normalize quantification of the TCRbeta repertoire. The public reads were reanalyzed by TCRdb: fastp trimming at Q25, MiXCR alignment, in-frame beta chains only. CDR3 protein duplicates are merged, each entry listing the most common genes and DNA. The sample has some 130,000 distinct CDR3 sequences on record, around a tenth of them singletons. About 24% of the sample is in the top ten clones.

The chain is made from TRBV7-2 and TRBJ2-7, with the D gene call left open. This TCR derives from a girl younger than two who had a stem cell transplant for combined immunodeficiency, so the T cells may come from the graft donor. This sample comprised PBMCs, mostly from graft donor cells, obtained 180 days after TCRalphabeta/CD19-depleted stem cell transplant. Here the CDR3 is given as CASSLDRLYYEQYF. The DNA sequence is TGTGCCAGCAGCTTAGACAGACTCTACTACGAGCAGTACTTC. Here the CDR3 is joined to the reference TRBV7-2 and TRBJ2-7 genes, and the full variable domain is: GAGVSQSPSNKVTEKGKDVELRCDPISGHTALYWYRQSLGQGLEFLIYFQGNSAPDKSGLPSDRFSAERTGGSVSTLTIQRTQQEDSAVYLCASSLDRLYYEQYFGPGTRLTVT.